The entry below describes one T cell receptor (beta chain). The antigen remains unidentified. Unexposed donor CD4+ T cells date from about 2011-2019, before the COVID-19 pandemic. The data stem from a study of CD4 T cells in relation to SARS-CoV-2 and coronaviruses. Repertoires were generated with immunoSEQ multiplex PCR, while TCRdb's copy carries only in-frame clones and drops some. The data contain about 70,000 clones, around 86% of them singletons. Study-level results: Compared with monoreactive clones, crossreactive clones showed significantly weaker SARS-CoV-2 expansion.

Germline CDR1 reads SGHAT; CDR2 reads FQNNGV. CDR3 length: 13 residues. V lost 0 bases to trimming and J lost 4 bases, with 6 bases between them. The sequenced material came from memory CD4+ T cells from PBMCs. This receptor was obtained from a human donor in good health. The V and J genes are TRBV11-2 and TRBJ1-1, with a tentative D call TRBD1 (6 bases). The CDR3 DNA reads TGTGCCAGCAGCTTAGAAGGGGGCACTGAAGCTTTCTTT. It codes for CASSLEGGTEAFF.